The present T cell receptor beta chain was sequenced within a study of T cell responses to AZD1222 COVID-19 vaccine. The CDR3 runs to 19 residues. With V trimmed by 0 bases and J by 3 bases, 10 bases remained unmatched. Germline-derived CDR1 and CDR2 are MRHNA and SNTAGT. Libraries were prepared by immunoSEQ multiplex PCR; TCRdb keeps only in-frame clonotypes and omits some of them. The table lists 200,000 or so clones, 93% of them singletons. Study-wide findings and caveats: Reportedly, close to half of spike-specific TCRs are directed against unmutated variant regions. AZD1222 recipients seropositive at baseline numbered only 5 or 6. Every sample of the repertoires postdated the peak T cell response. White British ancestry dominated among donors, who included more females, and clonal diversity was possibly underestimated.

As to this clone: Its target is not known.

The TCR was taken from an adult in good health. Sequencing was performed on peripheral blood, taken on day 0 of MenACWY control vaccination. The rearrangement joins TRBV6-4 to TRBJ1-4; 10 bases align to TRBD1. The CDR3 sequence: CASSDSGTGEGRANEKLFF. Written as DNA, the CDR3 is TGTGCCAGCAGTGACTCTGGGACAGGGGAGGGAAGGGCTAATGAAAAACTGTTTTTT.